The T cell receptor (beta chain) under discussion was sequenced for a study of blood T cell repertoires in COVID-19. On the study more broadly: Nucleic acid was either cDNA or gDNA, and it came from T cells, B-cell-depleted T cells, or PBMCs.

This CDR3 region has 14 residues. Germline loops: CDR1 SGHRS, CDR2 YFSETQ. Trimming took 4 bases from V and 2 from J, leaving 13 bases between them. The Seattle site enrolled patients during active infection and followed them longitudinally. Original data processing: Amplification of reference gene primers was used by the study to estimate nucleated cell counts. The method was immunoSEQ multiplex PCR; TCRdb's version includes in-frame clones alone and lacks a portion of them. That table supplies the V and J calls and clone size; D and trimming were determined from the DNA. The sample contains 250,000 to 350,000 clones, approximately 85% of which appear only once.

J is TRBJ2-7 and V is TRBV5-1; D might be TRBD2 (6 bases). This sequence was found in a human donor with COVID-19, enrolled during active disease. The donor label of this sample is uncertain. What was sequenced was peripheral blood. The CDR3 coding sequence is TGCGCCAGCAGCATAGGGACTTCAGCCTACGAGCAGTACTTC. Translated, it gives CASSIGTSAYEQYF.